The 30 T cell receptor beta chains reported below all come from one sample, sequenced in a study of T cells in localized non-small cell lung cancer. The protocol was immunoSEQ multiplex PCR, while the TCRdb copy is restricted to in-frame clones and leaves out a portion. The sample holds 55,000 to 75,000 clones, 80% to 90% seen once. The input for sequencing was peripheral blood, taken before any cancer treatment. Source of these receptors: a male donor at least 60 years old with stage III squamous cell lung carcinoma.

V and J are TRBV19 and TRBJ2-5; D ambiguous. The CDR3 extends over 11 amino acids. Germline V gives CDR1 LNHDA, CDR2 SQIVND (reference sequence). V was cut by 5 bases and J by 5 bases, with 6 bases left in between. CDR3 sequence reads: CASSYRETQYF. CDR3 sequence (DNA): TGTGCCAGTAGTTATCGGGAGACCCAGTACTTC.

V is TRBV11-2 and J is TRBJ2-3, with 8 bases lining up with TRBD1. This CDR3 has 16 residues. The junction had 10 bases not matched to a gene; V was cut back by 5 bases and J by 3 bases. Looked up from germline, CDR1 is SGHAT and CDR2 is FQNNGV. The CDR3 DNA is TGTGCCAGCAGCACGTTGACAGGGGTTCGGACAGATACGCAGTATTTT. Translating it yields CASSTLTGVRTDTQYF.

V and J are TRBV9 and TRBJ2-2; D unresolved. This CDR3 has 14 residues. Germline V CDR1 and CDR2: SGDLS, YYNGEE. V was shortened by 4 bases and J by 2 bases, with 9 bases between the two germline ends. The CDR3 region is CASSFFDNTGELFF. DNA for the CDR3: TGTGCCAGCAGCTTCTTCGATAACACCGGGGAGCTGTTTTTT.

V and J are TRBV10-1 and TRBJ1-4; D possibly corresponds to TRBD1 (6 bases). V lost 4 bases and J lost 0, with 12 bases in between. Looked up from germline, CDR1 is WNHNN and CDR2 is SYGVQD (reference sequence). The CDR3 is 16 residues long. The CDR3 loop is CASSADRFATNEKLFF. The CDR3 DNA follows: TGCGCCAGCAGTGCCGACAGGTTTGCAACTAATGAAAAACTGTTTTTT.

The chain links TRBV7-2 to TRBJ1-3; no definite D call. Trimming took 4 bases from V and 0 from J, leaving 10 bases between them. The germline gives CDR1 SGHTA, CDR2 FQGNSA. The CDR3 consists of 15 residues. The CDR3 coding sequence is TGTGCCAGCAGCTCCCGTTGGGTCTCTGGAAACACCATATATTTT. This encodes CASSSRWVSGNTIYF.

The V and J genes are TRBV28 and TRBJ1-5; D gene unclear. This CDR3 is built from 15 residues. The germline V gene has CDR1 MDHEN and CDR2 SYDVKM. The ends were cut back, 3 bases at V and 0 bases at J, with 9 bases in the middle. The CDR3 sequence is CASSLDTDSNQPQHF. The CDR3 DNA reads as TGTGCCAGCAGTTTGGATACAGATAGCAATCAGCCCCAGCATTTT.

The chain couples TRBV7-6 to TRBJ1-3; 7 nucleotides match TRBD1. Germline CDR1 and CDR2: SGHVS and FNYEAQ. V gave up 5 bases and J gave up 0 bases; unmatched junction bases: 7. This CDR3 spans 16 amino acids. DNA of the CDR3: TGTGCCAGCAGCCACACTCGGGACAGCTCTGGAAACACCATATATTTT. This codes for CASSHTRDSSGNTIYF.

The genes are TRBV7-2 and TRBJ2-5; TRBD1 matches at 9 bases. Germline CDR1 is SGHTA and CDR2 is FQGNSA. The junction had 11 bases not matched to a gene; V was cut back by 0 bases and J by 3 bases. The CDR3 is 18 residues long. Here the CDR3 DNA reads TGTGCCAGCAGCTTAGCGAGTGTCCTGGACAGGGGAAAAGAGACCCAGTACTTC. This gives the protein CASSLASVLDRGKETQYF. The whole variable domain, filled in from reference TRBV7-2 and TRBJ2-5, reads GAGVSQSPSNKVTEKGKDVELRCDPISGHTALYWYRQSLGQGLEFLIYFQGNSAPDKSGLPSDRFSAERTGGSVSTLTIQRTQQEDSAVYLCASSLASVLDRGKETQYFGPGTRLLVL.

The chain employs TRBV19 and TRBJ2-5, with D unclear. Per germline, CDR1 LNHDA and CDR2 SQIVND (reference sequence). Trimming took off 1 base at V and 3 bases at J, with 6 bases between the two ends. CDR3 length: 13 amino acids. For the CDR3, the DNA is TGTGCCAGTAGTATAGGTCACAAAGAGACCCAGTACTTC. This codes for CASSIGHKETQYF.

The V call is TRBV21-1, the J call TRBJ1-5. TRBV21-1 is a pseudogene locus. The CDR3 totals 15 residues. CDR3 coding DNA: TGTGCCAGCAGCAAACTGGGGGGCCGCAATCAGCCCCAGCATTTT. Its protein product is CASSKLGGRNQPQHF.

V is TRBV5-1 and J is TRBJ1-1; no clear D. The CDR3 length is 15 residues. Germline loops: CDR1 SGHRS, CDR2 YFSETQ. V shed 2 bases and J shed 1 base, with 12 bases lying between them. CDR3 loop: CASSFAVAPNTEAFF. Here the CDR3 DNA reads TGCGCCAGCAGCTTCGCGGTTGCACCGAACACTGAAGCTTTCTTT.

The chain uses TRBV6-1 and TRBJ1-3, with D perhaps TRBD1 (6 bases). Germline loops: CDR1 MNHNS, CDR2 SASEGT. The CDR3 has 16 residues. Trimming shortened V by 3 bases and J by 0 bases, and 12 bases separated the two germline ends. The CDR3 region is CASSDPGVPSGNTIYF. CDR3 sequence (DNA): TGTGCCAGCAGTGATCCAGGGGTCCCCTCTGGAAACACCATATATTTT.

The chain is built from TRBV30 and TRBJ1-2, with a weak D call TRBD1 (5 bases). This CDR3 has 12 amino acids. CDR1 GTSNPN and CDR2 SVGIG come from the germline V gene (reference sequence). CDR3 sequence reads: CALEKGSYGYTF. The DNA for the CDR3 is TGTGCTCTGGAAAAGGGGAGCTATGGCTACACCTTC.

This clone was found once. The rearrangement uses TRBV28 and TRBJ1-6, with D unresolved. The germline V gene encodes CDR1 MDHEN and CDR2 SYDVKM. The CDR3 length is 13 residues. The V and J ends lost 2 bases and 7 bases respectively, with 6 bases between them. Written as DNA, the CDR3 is TGTGCCAGCAGTTTAAGGGTCAATTCACCCCTCCACTTT. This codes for CASSLRVNSPLHF.

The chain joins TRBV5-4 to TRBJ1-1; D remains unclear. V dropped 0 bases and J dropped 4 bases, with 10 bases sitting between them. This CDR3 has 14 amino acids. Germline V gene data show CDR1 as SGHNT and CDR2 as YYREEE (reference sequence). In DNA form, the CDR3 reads TGTGCCAGCAGCTTGGCATTGCCGGGCACTGAAGCTTTCTTT. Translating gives CASSLALPGTEAFF.

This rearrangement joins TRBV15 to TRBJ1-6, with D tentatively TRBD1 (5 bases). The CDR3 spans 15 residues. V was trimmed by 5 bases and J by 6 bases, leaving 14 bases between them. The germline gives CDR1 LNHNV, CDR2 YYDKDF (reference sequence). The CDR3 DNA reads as TGTGCCACCAGCGACCTGAGGGGCGGTAATTCACCCCTCCACTTT. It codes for CATSDLRGGNSPLHF. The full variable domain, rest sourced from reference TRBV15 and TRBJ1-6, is DAMVIQNPRYQVTQFGKPVTLSCSQTLNHNVMYWYQQKSSQAPKLLFHYYDKDFNNEADTPDNFQSRRPNTSFCFLDIRSPGLGDTAMYLCATSDLRGGNSPLHFGNGTRLTVT.

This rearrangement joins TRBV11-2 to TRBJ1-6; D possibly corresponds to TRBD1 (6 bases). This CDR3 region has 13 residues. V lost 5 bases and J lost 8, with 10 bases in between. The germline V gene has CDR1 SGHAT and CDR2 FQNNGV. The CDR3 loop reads CASSPRQDSPLHF. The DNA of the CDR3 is TGTGCCAGCAGCCCCCGACAGGATTCACCCCTCCACTTT. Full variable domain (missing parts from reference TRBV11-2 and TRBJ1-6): EAGVAQSPRYKIIEKRQSVAFWCNPISGHATLYWYQQILGQGPKLLIQFQNNGVVDDSQLPKDRFSAERLKGVDSTLKIQPAKLEDSAVYLCASSPRQDSPLHFGNGTRLTVT.

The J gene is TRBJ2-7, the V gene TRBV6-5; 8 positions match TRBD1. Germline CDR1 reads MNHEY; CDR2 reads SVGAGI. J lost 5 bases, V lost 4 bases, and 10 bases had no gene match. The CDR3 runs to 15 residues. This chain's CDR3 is CASSSDHQGANEQYF. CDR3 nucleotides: TGTGCCAGCAGTTCCGACCATCAGGGGGCCAACGAGCAGTACTTC.

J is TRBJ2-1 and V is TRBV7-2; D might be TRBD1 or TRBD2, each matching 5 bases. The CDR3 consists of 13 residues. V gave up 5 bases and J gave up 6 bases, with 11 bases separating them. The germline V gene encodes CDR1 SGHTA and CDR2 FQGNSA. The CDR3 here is CASSPRGVNEQFF. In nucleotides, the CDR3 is TGTGCCAGCAGCCCCCGAGGGGTCAATGAGCAGTTCTTC.

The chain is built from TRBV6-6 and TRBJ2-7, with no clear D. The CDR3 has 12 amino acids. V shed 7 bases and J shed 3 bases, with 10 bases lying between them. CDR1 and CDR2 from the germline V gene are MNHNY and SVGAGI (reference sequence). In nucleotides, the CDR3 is TGTGCCAGCACCTTGGACGGCTACGAGCAGTACGTC. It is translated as CASTLDGYEQYV.

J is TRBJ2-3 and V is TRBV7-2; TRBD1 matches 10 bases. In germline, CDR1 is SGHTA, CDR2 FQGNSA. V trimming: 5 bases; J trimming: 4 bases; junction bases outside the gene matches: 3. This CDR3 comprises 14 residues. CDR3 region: CASSVGTGADTQYF. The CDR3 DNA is TGTGCCAGCAGCGTCGGGACAGGGGCAGATACGCAGTATTTT.

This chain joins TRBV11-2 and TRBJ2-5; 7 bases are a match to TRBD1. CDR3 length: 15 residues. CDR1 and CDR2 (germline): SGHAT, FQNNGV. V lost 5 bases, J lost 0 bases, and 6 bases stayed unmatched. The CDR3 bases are TGTGCCAGCAGCGGAAGTACAGGGGACCAAGAGACCCAGTACTTC. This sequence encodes CASSGSTGDQETQYF. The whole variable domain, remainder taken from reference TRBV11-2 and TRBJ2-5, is EAGVAQSPRYKIIEKRQSVAFWCNPISGHATLYWYQQILGQGPKLLIQFQNNGVVDDSQLPKDRFSAERLKGVDSTLKIQPAKLEDSAVYLCASSGSTGDQETQYFGPGTRLLVL.

The CDR3 protein is CASSPRGTFIGTQYF. The CDR3 nucleotides are TGTGCCAGCAGCCCCCGGGGTACCTTTATTGGGACCCAGTACTTC. This sequence joins TRBV13 and TRBJ2-5, with a tentative D call TRBD2 (5 bases). V dropped 5 bases and J dropped 7 bases, with 20 bases sitting between them. The CDR3 loop spans 15 amino acids. Germline assignment: CDR1 PRHDT and CDR2 FYEKMQ (reference sequence).

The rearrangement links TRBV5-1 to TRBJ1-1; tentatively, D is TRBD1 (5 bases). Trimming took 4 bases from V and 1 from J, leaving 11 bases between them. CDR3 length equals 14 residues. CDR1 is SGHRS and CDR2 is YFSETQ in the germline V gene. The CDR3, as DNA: TGCGCCAGCAGCGGGGGTTGGCAGAACACTGAAGCTTTCTTT. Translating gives CASSGGWQNTEAFF.

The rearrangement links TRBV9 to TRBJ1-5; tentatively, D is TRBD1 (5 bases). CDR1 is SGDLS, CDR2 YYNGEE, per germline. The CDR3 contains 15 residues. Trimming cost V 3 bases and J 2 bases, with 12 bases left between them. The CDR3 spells CASSAGGAGNQPQHF. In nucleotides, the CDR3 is TGTGCCAGCAGCGCCGGGGGAGCTGGCAATCAGCCCCAGCATTTT.

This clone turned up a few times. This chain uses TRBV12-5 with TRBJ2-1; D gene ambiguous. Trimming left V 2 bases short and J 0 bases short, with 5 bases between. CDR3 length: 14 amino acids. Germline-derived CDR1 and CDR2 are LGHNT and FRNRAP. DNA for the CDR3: TGTGCTAGTGGTTTGACGACCTCCTACAATGAGCAGTTCTTC. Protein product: CASGLTTSYNEQFF.

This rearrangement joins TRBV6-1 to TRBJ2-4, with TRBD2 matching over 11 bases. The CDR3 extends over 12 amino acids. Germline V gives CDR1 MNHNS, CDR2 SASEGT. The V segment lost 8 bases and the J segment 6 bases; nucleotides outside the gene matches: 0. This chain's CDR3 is CASGTSGNIQYF. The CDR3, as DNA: TGTGCCAGCGGGACTAGCGGAAACATTCAGTACTTC.

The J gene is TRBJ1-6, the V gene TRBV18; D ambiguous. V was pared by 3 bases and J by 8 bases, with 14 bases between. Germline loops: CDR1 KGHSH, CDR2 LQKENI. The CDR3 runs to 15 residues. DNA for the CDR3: TGTGCCAGCTCACCGGACCTTACCGGGGATTCACCCCTCCACTTT. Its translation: CASSPDLTGDSPLHF.

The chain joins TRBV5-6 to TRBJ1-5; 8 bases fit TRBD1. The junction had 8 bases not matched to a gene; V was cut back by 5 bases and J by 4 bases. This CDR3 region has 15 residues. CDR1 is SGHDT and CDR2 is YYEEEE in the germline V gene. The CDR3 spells CASSTLGTGNQPQHF. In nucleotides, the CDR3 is TGTGCCAGCAGTACTCTTGGGACAGGAAATCAGCCCCAGCATTTT.

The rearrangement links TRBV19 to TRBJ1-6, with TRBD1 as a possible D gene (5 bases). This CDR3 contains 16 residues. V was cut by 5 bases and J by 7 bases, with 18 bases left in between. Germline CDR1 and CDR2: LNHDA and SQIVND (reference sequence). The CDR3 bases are TGTGCCAGTAGTCGGGGGGTGAGACGGGGGAATTCACCCCTCCACTTT. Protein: CASSRGVRRGNSPLHF. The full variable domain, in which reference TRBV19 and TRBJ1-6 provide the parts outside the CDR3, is DGGITQSPKYLFRKEGQNVTLSCEQNLNHDAMYWYRQDPGQGLRLIYYSQIVNDFQKGDIAEGYSVSREKKESFPLTVTSAQKNPTAFYLCASSRGVRRGNSPLHFGNGTRLTVT.